A selection of T cell receptor beta chains follows, all from one sample in a study of neurological immune-mediated disorders. TCRdb independently ran MiXCR on the 5' RACE reads; one entry per CDR3 protein. The sample has over 60,000 distinct CDR3 sequences; under 5.5% are singletons. Sample: PBMCs. These TCRs come from a woman aged 50 to 65 with multiple sclerosis. Each CDR3 is given with its conserved first and last residue. The D gene is left open where the match is weak. The size field is filled for only some rows; it gives once, few, many or a size class.

v_gene	j_gene	abundance	d_gene	len	CDR3aa	CDR3nt
TRBV29-1	TRBJ1-2	.	.	14	CSVVDGRDNYGYTF	TGCAGCGTTGTGGACGGTCGAGATAACTATGGCTACACCTTC
TRBV20-1	TRBJ1-5	many	TRBD1	13	CSANDRGNQPQHF	TGCAGTGCAAATGACAGGGGCAATCAGCCCCAGCATTTT
TRBV7-2	TRBJ2-1	many	TRBD2	14	CASNPGAGRDEQFF	TGTGCCAGCAATCCCGGAGCGGGGAGGGATGAGCAGTTCTTC
TRBV10-3	TRBJ2-1	many	TRBD1	14	CAIVPGTGSNEQFF	TGTGCCATCGTTCCCGGGACAGGGTCGAATGAGCAGTTCTTC
TRBV28	TRBJ2-2	many	TRBD2	16	CASSRASSGVSGELFF	TGTGCCAGCAGTAGAGCGTCTAGCGGGGTTTCCGGGGAGCTGTTTTTT
TRBV29-1	TRBJ1-1	many	.	13	CSVEQRMNTEAFF	TGCAGCGTTGAACAGCGCATGAACACTGAAGCTTTCTTT
TRBV4-1	TRBJ2-5	.	.	14	CASSQLQGVKTQYF	TGCGCCAGCAGCCAACTTCAGGGCGTGAAGACCCAGTACTTC
TRBV2	TRBJ2-5	many	TRBD1	13	CASGRDRAETQYF	TGTGCCAGCGGGAGGGACAGGGCGGAGACCCAGTACTTC
TRBV6-6	TRBJ1-5	many	.	12	CASSYGDQPQHF	TGTGCCAGCAGTTACGGTGATCAGCCCCAGCATTTT
TRBV24-1	TRBJ2-2	many	.	13	CATSFIDTGELFF	TGTGCCACCAGCTTTATTGACACCGGGGAGCTGTTTTTT
TRBV25-1	TRBJ2-5	.	.	15	CASSEWDVGGETQYF	TGTGCCAGCAGTGAATGGGACGTGGGTGGGGAGACCCAGTACTTC
TRBV20-1	TRBJ1-4	many	.	14	CSARGGLYNEKLFF	TGCAGTGCTAGAGGGGGGCTCTATAATGAAAAACTGTTTTTT
TRBV6-6	TRBJ2-7	many	.	15	CASSIRRQSSYEQYF	TGTGCCAGCTCCATTCGTCGACAGAGCTCCTACGAGCAGTACTTC
TRBV28	TRBJ1-1	many	TRBD1	14	CASSGYRGRMRAFF	TGTGCCAGCAGTGGGTACAGGGGACGTATGAGGGCTTTCTTT
TRBV14	TRBJ2-5	many	.	14	CASSQGGLMETQYF	TGTGCCAGCAGCCAAGGAGGGCTAATGGAGACCCAGTACTTC
TRBV20-1	TRBJ2-4	many	TRBD1	14	CSARTGLTKNIQYF	TGCAGTGCTCGGACAGGGTTAACCAAAAACATTCAGTACTTC
TRBV20-1	TRBJ1-5	many	.	15	CSATFTTGPTQPQHF	TGCAGTGCTACCTTCACGACGGGCCCAACTCAGCCCCAGCATTTT
TRBV10-2	TRBJ1-1	once	.	12	CASSEDRRGAFF	TGCGCCAGCAGTGAGGACCGGAGGGGAGCTTTCTTT
TRBV6-6	TRBJ1-1	many	TRBD1	15	CATTYPGQLNTEAFF	TGTGCCACCACCTATCCGGGACAGCTGAACACTGAAGCTTTCTTT
TRBV9	TRBJ1-1	many	.	14	CASSVGPINTEAFF	TGTGCCAGCAGCGTAGGCCCGATCAACACTGAAGCTTTCTTT
TRBV6-5	TRBJ2-1	many	.	13	CASSPSHLSEQFF	TGTGCCAGCAGTCCTAGCCACCTGAGTGAGCAGTTCTTC